This paragraph reports one TCR beta chain. What it recognizes is unknown. Trimming took 5 bases from V and 5 from J, leaving 12 bases between them. In germline, CDR1 is SGHNT, CDR2 YENEEA. The CDR3 extends over 13 amino acids. This specimen comes from a study of PD-1 blockade in classical Hodgkin lymphoma. The protocol was immunoSEQ multiplex PCR, while the TCRdb copy is restricted to in-frame clones and leaves out a portion. The repertoire holds tens of thousands of clones, with approximately 89% as singletons. Time point specified: newly diagnosed, previously untreated cHL patient sample. Thawed PBMCs underwent magnetic negative selection to yield purified CD4+ T cells. Whole-study results and caveats: Differences between repertoires have undefined causes, possibly disease activity or prior therapy. Before treatment, TCR diversity in newly diagnosed patients was reportedly lower than in healthy donors.

The sequence came from a human donor with classical Hodgkin lymphoma. The chain employs TRBV11-3 and TRBJ1-1, with D unresolved. Sequencing was performed on CD4+ T cells from blood. CDR3 in amino acids: CASSIGLRTEAFF. The CDR3 DNA is TGTGCCAGCAGCATAGGACTAAGGACTGAAGCTTTCTTT.